This is a list of T cell receptor beta chains from one sample in a study of blood T cell repertoires in COVID-19. Sequencing was performed with immunoSEQ multiplex PCR; in TCRdb, only in-frame clones are kept and a portion is missing. The data show approximately 160,000 clones, roughly 80% seen once. Sequencing was done on a sample of PBMCs or T cells enriched from blood (not recorded which). The receptors shown here come from a woman aged 45-65 years who had recovered from COVID-19. Both conserved end residues are part of each CDR3. The D gene is left open where the match is weak. A row's size may be missing; if present it is once, few, many or a size class.

j_gene: TRBJ1-3; d_gene: TRBD1; abundance: .; v_gene: TRBV7-9; CDR3aa: CASSSDRGSGNTIYF; CDR3nt: TGTGCCAGCAGCTCCGACAGGGGCTCTGGAAACACCATATATTTT
j_gene: TRBJ1-4; d_gene: .; abundance: .; v_gene: TRBV7-8; CDR3aa: CASSLAVREKLFF; CDR3nt: TGTGCCAGCAGCTTAGCCGTTCGGGAAAAACTGTTTTTT
j_gene: TRBJ2-7; d_gene: .; abundance: .; v_gene: TRBV6-2/TRBV6-3; CDR3aa: CASSYLGSYYEQYF; CDR3nt: TGTGCCAGCAGTTACTTGGGCAGCTACTACGAGCAGTACTTC
j_gene: TRBJ1-2; d_gene: .; abundance: .; v_gene: TRBV6-5; CDR3aa: CASSYYAGASGYTF; CDR3nt: TGTGCCAGCAGTTATTACGCCGGAGCCTCTGGCTACACCTTC
j_gene: TRBJ1-1; d_gene: TRBD1; abundance: once; v_gene: TRBV27; CDR3aa: CASSGQGNTEAFF; CDR3nt: TGTGCCAGCAGCGGACAGGGCAACACTGAAGCTTTCTTT
j_gene: TRBJ2-7; d_gene: .; abundance: .; v_gene: TRBV27; CDR3aa: CASSLQQGTYEQYF; CDR3nt: TGTGCCAGCAGTTTACAGCAGGGTACCTACGAGCAGTACTTC
j_gene: TRBJ2-3; d_gene: TRBD2; abundance: .; v_gene: TRBV3-1/TRBV3-2; CDR3aa: CASSQLAGGTDTQYF; CDR3nt: TGTGCCAGCAGCCAACTAGCGGGGGGCACAGATACGCAGTATTTT
j_gene: TRBJ2-7; d_gene: TRBD2; abundance: .; v_gene: TRBV4-1; CDR3aa: CASSQDPPSGRRYEQYF; CDR3nt: TGCGCCAGCAGCCAAGACCCCCCTAGCGGGAGGCGGTACGAGCAGTACTTC
j_gene: TRBJ1-1; d_gene: .; abundance: .; v_gene: TRBV4-3; CDR3aa: CASSQDSARVNTEAFF; CDR3nt: TGCGCCAGCAGCCAAGACAGTGCGAGGGTGAACACTGAAGCTTTCTTT
j_gene: TRBJ1-4; d_gene: .; abundance: .; v_gene: TRBV28; CDR3aa: CASSFARATNEKLFF; CDR3nt: TGTGCCAGCAGTTTTGCCCGAGCAACTAATGAAAAACTGTTTTTT
j_gene: TRBJ2-2; d_gene: .; abundance: .; v_gene: TRBV5-4; CDR3aa: CASSTVQGANTGELFF; CDR3nt: TGTGCCAGCAGCACCGTACAGGGAGCGAACACCGGGGAGCTGTTTTTT